The present T cell receptor beta chain was sequenced within a study of OX40 agonist ivuxolimab in advanced cancers. Overall study: Those treated in dose escalation had hepatocellular carcinoma, melanoma, renal cell cancer or head and neck cancer. Subjects had a mean age of around 60 years, with a range of 23 to 79; approximately 83% were male. Three partial responders included one hepatocellular carcinoma patient and two cutaneous melanoma patients.

V dropped 1 base and J dropped 7 bases, with 17 bases sitting between them. There are 16 residues in the CDR3. Germline V CDR1 and CDR2: SGHVS, FNYEAQ. Produced via immunoSEQ multiplex PCR; TCRdb's table is partial and in-frame only. This table holds some 49,000 clones, about 85% found once. The chain recombines TRBV7-6 with TRBJ2-1; tentative D call: TRBD2 (7 bases). This receptor was taken from an adult with an advanced solid tumor such as melanoma, head and neck, liver or kidney cancer. The sample in question was CD4+ or CD8+ T cells sorted from blood, obtained in a trial of the OX40 agonist ivuxolimab. The CDR3 protein is CASSLVGGAIGNEQFF. The CDR3 DNA reads as TGTGCCAGCAGCTTAGTTGGGGGGGCCATTGGTAATGAGCAGTTCTTC.